Listed here are 23 T cell receptor beta chains from one sample, sequenced in a study of cytomegalovirus exposure and HLA in healthy donors. It was with 60 Vbeta and 13 Jbeta primers that the PCR ran. Produced via immunoSEQ multiplex PCR; TCRdb's table is partial and in-frame only. Of around 140,000 clones listed, over 65% are singletons. Sequencing was performed on PBMCs. All receptors derive from a female donor in good health and CMV-seropositive.

The V call is TRBV5-4, the J call TRBJ2-7, with TRBD1 matching 7 bases. The CDR3 length is 12 residues. CDR1 and CDR2 (germline): SGHNT, YYREEE (reference sequence). Losses at the gene ends were 10 bases for V and 0 bases for J; bases not matched to a gene: 4. This CDR3 reads CAAGTDSYEQYF. As DNA, the CDR3 is TGTGCCGCCGGGACAGACTCCTACGAGCAGTACTTC. Combining the CDR3 with reference TRBV5-4 and TRBJ2-7 gives the whole variable domain ETGVTQSPTHLIKTRGQQVTLRCSSQSGHNTVSWYQQALGQGPQFIFQYYREEENGRGNFPPRFSGLQFPNYSSELNVNALELDDSALYLCAAGTDSYEQYFGPGTRLTVT.

The chain has TRBV10-3 and TRBJ2-3; perhaps TRBD1 as D (8 bases). The germline V gene encodes CDR1 ENHRY and CDR2 SYGVKD. Trimming took off 9 bases at V and 2 bases at J, with 15 bases between the two ends. This CDR3 spans 14 amino acids. DNA of the CDR3: TGTGCCATTAAACAGGGGGGGGACACAGATACGCAGTATTTT. Encoded protein: CAIKQGGDTDTQYF.

This clone was seen a handful of times. CDR3 DNA sequence: TGTGCCAGCAATCGCCGGGACAGGGGGCGAGAGCAGTACTTC. This codes for CASNRRDRGREQYF. The rearrangement joins TRBV6-5 to TRBJ2-7, with 12 bases identical to TRBD1. Germline V gene lookup returns CDR1 MNHEY and CDR2 SVGAGI. This CDR3 has 14 residues. The J segment lost 7 bases and the V segment lost 7 bases, leaving 8 bases of the junction unmatched.

This clone was detected only once. The chain has TRBV6-1 and TRBJ1-1; unclear D gene. Germline CDR1 MNHNS, CDR2 SASEGT. V was cut by 2 bases and J by 5 bases, with 12 bases left in between. The CDR3 consists of 14 residues. This CDR3 reads CASSELPGWTEAFF. As DNA, the CDR3 is TGTGCCAGCAGTGAATTACCGGGTTGGACTGAAGCTTTCTTT.

The chain is built from TRBV27 and TRBJ2-4, with 7 nucleotides matching TRBD1. Germline V gene data show CDR1 as MNHEY and CDR2 as SMNVEV (reference sequence). The CDR3 has 16 amino acids. V shed 6 bases and J 7 bases; nucleotides not matched to a gene: 15. The CDR3 sequence is CASRSLQGTLGNIQYF. CDR3 coding DNA: TGTGCCAGCAGGTCCCTACAGGGGACATTAGGGAACATTCAGTACTTC.

The chain links TRBV9 to TRBJ1-1, with D possibly being TRBD1 (5 bases). The germline V gene has CDR1 SGDLS and CDR2 YYNGEE. The CDR3 length is 15 residues. The V and J ends lost 0 bases and 1 base respectively, with 10 bases between them. The CDR3 DNA reads as TGTGCCAGCAGCGTAGCAGGGCAGCCGAACACTGAAGCTTTCTTT. Translated: CASSVAGQPNTEAFF.

The chain recombines TRBV11-2 with TRBJ2-6; TRBD2 might be the D (6 bases). The CDR3 spans 16 residues. From germline, CDR1 is SGHAT and CDR2 FQNNGV. Trimming took off 5 bases at V and 0 bases at J, with 11 bases between the two ends. CDR3 coding DNA: TGTGCCAGCAGCGGGAGGCCGTTCTCTGGGGCCAACGTCCTGACTTTC. Amino acid sequence: CASSGRPFSGANVLTF.

The chain is built from TRBV10-1 and TRBJ2-3; 9 nucleotides align to TRBD2. The germline CDR1 and CDR2 sequences are WNHNN and SYGVQD (reference sequence). This CDR3 is built from 15 residues. After removal of 4 bases from V and 3 bases from J, the junction contained 5 bases not matched to a gene. The CDR3 here is CASSVFSGRTDTQYF. In DNA form, the CDR3 reads TGCGCCAGCAGTGTTTTCAGCGGGAGGACAGATACGCAGTATTTT.

With regard to this clone: Other nucleotide sequences in the sample specify the same CDR3. CDR3 bases: TGCGCCAGCAGCTTGGGCAGCTCTGGAAACACCATATATTTT. This codes for CASSLGSSGNTIYF. This chain links TRBV5-1 with TRBJ1-3; unclear D gene. The V gene's germline CDR1 is SGHRS and CDR2 YFSETQ. V lost 0 bases and J lost 0, with 4 bases in between. There are 14 residues in the CDR3.

This clone has only a few counts. The chain has TRBV2 and TRBJ2-3; TRBD1 matches at 9 bases. With V trimmed by 10 bases and J by 2 bases, 13 bases remained unmatched. CDR1 and CDR2 from the germline V gene are SNHLY and FYNNEI. This CDR3 contains 16 residues. The CDR3 is CATSRSGTGNTDTQYF. In nucleotides, the CDR3 is TGTGCCACCTCTCGTTCCGGGACAGGGAACACAGATACGCAGTATTTT.

This sequence joins TRBV18 and TRBJ2-2; D is possibly TRBD2 (5 bases). Germline CDR1 reads KGHSH; CDR2 reads LQKENI. The CDR3 runs to 16 residues. Trimming cost V 1 base and J 0 bases, with 9 bases left between them. Here the CDR3 reads CASSPLARTNTGELFF. The DNA of the CDR3 is TGTGCCAGCTCACCACTAGCGAGAACGAACACCGGGGAGCTGTTTTTT.

The chain links TRBV7-9 to TRBJ1-5; D is uncertain. Germline CDR1 and CDR2: SEHNR and FQNEAQ (reference sequence). The V end lost 3 bases, the J end lost 4 bases, and 7 bases lay between the germline ends. This CDR3 has 13 residues. The CDR3 reads CASSLTSNQPQHF. CDR3 DNA: TGTGCCAGCAGCTTGACTTCTAATCAGCCCCAGCATTTT.

Concerning this clone itself: At one end the junction does not follow the germline gene, possibly because of a read error. The chain combines TRBV18 with TRBJ1-3; 9 bases line up with TRBD1. From germline, CDR1 is KGHSH and CDR2 LQKENI. This CDR3 has 14 residues. In nucleotides, the CDR3 is TGTGCCAGCTCACGGGGACAGGGTGGAGACACCATATATTTT. Encoded protein: CASSRGQGGDTIYF.

DNA for the CDR3: TGTGCCAGCAGCCCCCATACTAGTTTCACCAATGAGCAGTTCTTC. Protein product: CASSPHTSFTNEQFF. The rearrangement joins TRBV6-5 to TRBJ2-1, with a tentative D call TRBD2 (5 bases). The germline V gene encodes CDR1 MNHEY and CDR2 SVGAGI. CDR3 length: 15 residues. V was shortened by 6 bases and J by 6 bases, with 18 bases between the two germline ends.

J is TRBJ2-1 and V is TRBV5-1; TRBD2 matches 15 bases. Germline V gene data show CDR1 as SGHRS and CDR2 as YFSETQ. V was pared by 4 bases and J by 0 bases, with 8 bases of the junction left unmatched. The CDR3 loop spans 19 amino acids. CDR3 coding DNA: TGCGCCAGCAGCGGCCCGGGACTAGCGGGGGGCAGCTCCTACAATGAGCAGTTCTTC. It codes for CASSGPGLAGGSSYNEQFF.

This clone was counted once. The rearrangement joins TRBV7-2 to TRBJ1-4, with D possibly being TRBD1 (5 bases). CDR1 and CDR2 (germline): SGHTA, FQGNSA. The CDR3 is 14 residues long. V shed 3 bases and J shed 7 bases, with 12 bases lying between them. The CDR3 here is CASSLGGGSEKLFF. The CDR3, as DNA: TGTGCCAGCAGCTTGGGGGGAGGTAGTGAAAAACTGTTTTTT.

The CDR3 sequence is CASSLAGATNEKLFF. In DNA, the CDR3 is TGTGCCAGCAGCTTGGCGGGGGCAACTAATGAAAAACTGTTTTTT. The chain recombines TRBV7-6 with TRBJ1-4, with a weak D call TRBD1 (5 bases). The CDR3 has 15 residues. Germline CDR1 is SGHVS and CDR2 is FNYEAQ. The V gene lost 3 bases and the J gene lost 0 bases, with 8 bases spanning the gap.

V is TRBV6-1 and J is TRBJ2-7; D might be TRBD1 (6 bases). Trimming took 7 bases from V and 2 from J, leaving 18 bases between them. Germline CDR1 MNHNS, CDR2 SASEGT. This CDR3 comprises 15 residues. CDR3 DNA: TGTGCCAGCATTCCCAGGGGATCGACGGCCTACGAGCAGTACTTC. This sequence encodes CASIPRGSTAYEQYF.

This clone appeared a single time. The chain employs TRBV5-1 and TRBJ2-7, with 9 bases that match TRBD1. CDR3 length: 15 residues. Trimming cost V 0 bases and J 4 bases; bases outside gene matches: 5. CDR1 is SGHRS and CDR2 is YFSETQ in the germline V gene. The CDR3 loop is CASSLGTGTGYEQYF. In nucleotides, the CDR3 is TGCGCCAGCAGCTTGGGAACCGGGACAGGGTACGAGCAGTACTTC.

This chain links TRBV7-2 with TRBJ1-1; D possibly corresponds to TRBD1 (5 bases). CDR3 length: 14 amino acids. Germline lookup yields CDR1 SGHTA and CDR2 FQGNSA. Trimming left V 6 bases short and J 0 bases short, with 11 bases between. The CDR3 bases are TGTGCCAGCAGTCAGGGACTTATGAACACTGAAGCTTTCTTT. Amino acids: CASSQGLMNTEAFF.

The chain uses TRBV19 and TRBJ2-7; the match to TRBD1 covers 7 bases. The CDR3 sequence is 15 residues long. Germline CDR1 LNHDA, CDR2 SQIVND (reference sequence). V shed 3 bases and J 4 bases; nucleotides not matched to a gene: 9. As DNA, the CDR3 is TGTGCCAGTAGTATCGCGTCAGGGGGTTTATACGAGCAGTACTTC. This sequence encodes CASSIASGGLYEQYF.

The V and J genes are TRBV14 and TRBJ2-3, with unresolved D. The CDR3 totals 13 residues. Trimming took off 4 bases at V and 6 bases at J, with 11 bases between the two ends. CDR1 and CDR2 from the germline V gene are SGHDN and FVKESK. CDR3: CASSLGVADTQYF. The CDR3 nucleotides read TGTGCCAGCAGCCTCGGAGTGGCGGATACGCAGTATTTT.

J is TRBJ2-3 and V is TRBV2, with D maybe TRBD2 (6 bases). The CDR3 contains 18 residues. The germline V and J ends were trimmed by 6 bases and 3 bases, with 25 bases remaining between them. CDR1 and CDR2 from the germline V gene are SNHLY and FYNNEI. The CDR3 region has the DNA TGTGCCAGCAGGGACCCCCGTCCTAGCGTGGGGGAGACAGATACGCAGTATTTT. Translation gives CASRDPRPSVGETDTQYF.